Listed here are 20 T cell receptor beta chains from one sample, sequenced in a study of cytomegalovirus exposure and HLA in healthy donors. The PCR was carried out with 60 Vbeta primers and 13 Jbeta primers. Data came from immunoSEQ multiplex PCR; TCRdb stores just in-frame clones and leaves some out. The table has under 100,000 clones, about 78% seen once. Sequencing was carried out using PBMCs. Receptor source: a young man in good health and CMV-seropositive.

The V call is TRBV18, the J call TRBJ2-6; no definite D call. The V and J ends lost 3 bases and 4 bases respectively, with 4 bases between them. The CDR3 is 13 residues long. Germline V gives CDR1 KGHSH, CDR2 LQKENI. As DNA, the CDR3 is TGTGCCAGCTCACCGGGCGGGGCCAACGTCCTGACTTTC. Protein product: CASSPGGANVLTF.

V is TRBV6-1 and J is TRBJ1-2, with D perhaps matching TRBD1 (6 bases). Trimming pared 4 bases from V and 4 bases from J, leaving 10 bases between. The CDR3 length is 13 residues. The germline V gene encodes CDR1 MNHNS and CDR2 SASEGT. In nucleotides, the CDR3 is TGTGCCAGCAGTGCACAACAGGGCTATGGCTACACCTTC. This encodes CASSAQQGYGYTF.

CDR3 sequence: CSVLRDTNTGELFF. CDR3 coding DNA: TGCAGCGTTCTCCGGGACACCAACACCGGGGAGCTGTTTTTT. This sequence joins TRBV29-1 and TRBJ2-2, with D perhaps matching TRBD1 (6 bases). Trimming cost V 5 bases and J 2 bases, with 12 bases left between them. The CDR3 covers 14 residues. The germline V gene encodes CDR1 SQVTM and CDR2 ANQGSEA.

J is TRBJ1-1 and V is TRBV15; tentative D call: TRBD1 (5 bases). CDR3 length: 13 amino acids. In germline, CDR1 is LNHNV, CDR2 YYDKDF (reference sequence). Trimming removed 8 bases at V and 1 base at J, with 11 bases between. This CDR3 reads CATSSRENTEAFF. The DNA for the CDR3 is TGTGCCACCTCCTCCAGGGAGAACACTGAAGCTTTCTTT.

CDR3 nucleotides: TGTGCCAGCTCACCATTAGGAGACATTCAGTACTTC. Protein: CASSPLGDIQYF. The rearrangement links TRBV18 to TRBJ2-4; D is unclear. V lost 2 bases, J lost 8 bases, and 7 bases lay in between. The CDR3 loop spans 12 amino acids. Germline assignment: CDR1 KGHSH and CDR2 LQKENI. Full variable domain (outside the CDR3, taken from reference TRBV18 and TRBJ2-4): NAGVMQNPRHLVRRRGQEARLRCSPMKGHSHVYWYRQLPEEGLKFMVYLQKENIIDESGMPKERFSAEFPKEGPSILRIQQVVRGDSAAYFCASSPLGDIQYFGAGTRLSVL.

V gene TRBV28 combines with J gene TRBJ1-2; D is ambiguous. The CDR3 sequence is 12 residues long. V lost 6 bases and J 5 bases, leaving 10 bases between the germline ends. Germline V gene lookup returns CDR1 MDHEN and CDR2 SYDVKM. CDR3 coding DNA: TGTGCCAGCAGCTTGACATCGTATGGCTACACCTTC. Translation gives CASSLTSYGYTF.

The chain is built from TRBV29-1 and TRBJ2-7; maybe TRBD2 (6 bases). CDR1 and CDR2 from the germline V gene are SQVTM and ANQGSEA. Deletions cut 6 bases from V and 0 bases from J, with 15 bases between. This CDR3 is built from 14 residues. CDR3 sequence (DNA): TGCAGCGTGGGAACCGGGACTTTCTCCTACGAGCAGTACTTC. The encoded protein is CSVGTGTFSYEQYF.

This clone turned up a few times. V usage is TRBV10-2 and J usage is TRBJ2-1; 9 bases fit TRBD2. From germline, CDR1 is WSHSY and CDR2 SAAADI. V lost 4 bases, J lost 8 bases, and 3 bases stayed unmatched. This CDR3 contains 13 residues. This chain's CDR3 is CASSGLAVDEQFF. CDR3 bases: TGCGCCAGCAGTGGACTAGCGGTCGATGAGCAGTTCTTC.

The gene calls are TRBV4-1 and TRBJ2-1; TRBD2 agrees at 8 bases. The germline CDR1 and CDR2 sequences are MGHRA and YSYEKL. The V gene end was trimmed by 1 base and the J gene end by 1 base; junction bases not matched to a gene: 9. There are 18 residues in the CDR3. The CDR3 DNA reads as TGCGCCAGCAGCCAAGTCATTAGCGGGATTGATTCCTACAATGAGCAGTTCTTC. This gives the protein CASSQVISGIDSYNEQFF.

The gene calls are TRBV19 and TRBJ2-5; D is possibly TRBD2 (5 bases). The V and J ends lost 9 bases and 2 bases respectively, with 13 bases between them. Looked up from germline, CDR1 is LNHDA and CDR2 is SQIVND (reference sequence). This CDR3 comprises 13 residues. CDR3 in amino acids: CASQAALQETQYF. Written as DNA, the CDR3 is TGTGCCAGCCAAGCGGCCTTGCAAGAGACCCAGTACTTC.

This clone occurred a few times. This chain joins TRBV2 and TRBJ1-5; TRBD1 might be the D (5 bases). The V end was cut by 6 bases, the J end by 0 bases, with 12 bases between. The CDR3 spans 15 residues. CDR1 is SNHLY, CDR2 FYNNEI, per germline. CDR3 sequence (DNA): TGTGCCAGCAGCCTTGACAGCCTTAGCAATCAGCCCCAGCATTTT. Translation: CASSLDSLSNQPQHF. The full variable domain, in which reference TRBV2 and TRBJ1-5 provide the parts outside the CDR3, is EPEVTQTPSHQVTQMGQEVILRCVPISNHLYFYWYRQILGQKVEFLVSFYNNEISEKSEIFDDQFSVERPDGSNFTLKIRSTKLEDSAMYFCASSLDSLSNQPQHFGDGTRLSIL.

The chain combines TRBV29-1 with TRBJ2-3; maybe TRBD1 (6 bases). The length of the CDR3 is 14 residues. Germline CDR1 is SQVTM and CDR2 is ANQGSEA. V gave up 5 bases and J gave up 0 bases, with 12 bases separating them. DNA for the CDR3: TGCAGCGTTTTTCAGGGGTCTAGCACAGATACGCAGTATTTT. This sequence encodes CSVFQGSSTDTQYF.

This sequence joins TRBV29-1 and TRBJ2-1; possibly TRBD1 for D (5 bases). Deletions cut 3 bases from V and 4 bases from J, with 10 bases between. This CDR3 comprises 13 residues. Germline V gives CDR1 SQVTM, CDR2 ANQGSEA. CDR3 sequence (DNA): TGCAGCGTTGATAAGTCAGGGTACAATGAGCAGTTCTTC. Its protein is CSVDKSGYNEQFF.

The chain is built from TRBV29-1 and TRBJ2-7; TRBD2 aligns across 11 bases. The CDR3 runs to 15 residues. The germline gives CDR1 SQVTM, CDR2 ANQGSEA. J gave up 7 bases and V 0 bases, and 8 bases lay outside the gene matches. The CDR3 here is CSVEEVAGGPREQYF. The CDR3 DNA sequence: TGCAGCGTTGAAGAGGTAGCGGGAGGGCCGAGAGAGCAGTACTTC.

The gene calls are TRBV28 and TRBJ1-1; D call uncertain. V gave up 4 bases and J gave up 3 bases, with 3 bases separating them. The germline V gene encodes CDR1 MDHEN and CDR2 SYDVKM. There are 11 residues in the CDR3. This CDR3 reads CASSSYTEAFF. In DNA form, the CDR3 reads TGTGCCAGCAGTTCTTACACTGAAGCTTTCTTT.

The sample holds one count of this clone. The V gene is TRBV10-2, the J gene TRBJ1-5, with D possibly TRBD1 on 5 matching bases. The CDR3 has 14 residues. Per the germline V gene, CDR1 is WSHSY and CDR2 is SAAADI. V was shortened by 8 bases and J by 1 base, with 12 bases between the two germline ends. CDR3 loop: CASSVGGSNQPQHF. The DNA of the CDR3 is TGCGCCAGCTCGGTCGGGGGGAGCAATCAGCCCCAGCATTTT.

The CDR3 region is CASSQRTGLNTEAFF. CDR3 nucleotides: TGTGCCAGCAGCCAGAGGACAGGACTGAACACTGAAGCTTTCTTT. The chain employs TRBV7-6 and TRBJ1-1; TRBD1 matches at 7 bases. V was pared by 5 bases and J by 0 bases, with 6 bases of the junction left unmatched. Germline-derived CDR1 and CDR2 are SGHVS and FNYEAQ. This CDR3 comprises 15 residues.

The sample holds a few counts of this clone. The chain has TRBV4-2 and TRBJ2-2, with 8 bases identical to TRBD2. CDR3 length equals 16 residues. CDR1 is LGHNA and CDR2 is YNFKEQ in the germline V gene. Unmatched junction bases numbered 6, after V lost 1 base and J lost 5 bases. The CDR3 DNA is TGTGCCAGCAGCCAAGGTCGGGAGGGCCCAACCGGGGAGCTGTTTTTT. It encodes CASSQGREGPTGELFF.

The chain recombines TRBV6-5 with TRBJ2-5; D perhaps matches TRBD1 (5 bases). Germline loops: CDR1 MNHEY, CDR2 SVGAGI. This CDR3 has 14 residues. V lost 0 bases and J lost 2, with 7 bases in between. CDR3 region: CASSYSQVQETQYF. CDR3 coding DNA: TGTGCCAGCAGTTACTCACAGGTACAAGAGACCCAGTACTTC.

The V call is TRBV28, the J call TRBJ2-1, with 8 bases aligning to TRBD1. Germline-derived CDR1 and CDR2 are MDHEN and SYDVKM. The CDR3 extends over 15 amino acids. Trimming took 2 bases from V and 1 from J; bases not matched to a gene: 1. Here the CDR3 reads CASSLGTGSYNEQFF. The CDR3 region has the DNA TGTGCCAGCAGTTTAGGGACAGGATCCTACAATGAGCAGTTCTTC.